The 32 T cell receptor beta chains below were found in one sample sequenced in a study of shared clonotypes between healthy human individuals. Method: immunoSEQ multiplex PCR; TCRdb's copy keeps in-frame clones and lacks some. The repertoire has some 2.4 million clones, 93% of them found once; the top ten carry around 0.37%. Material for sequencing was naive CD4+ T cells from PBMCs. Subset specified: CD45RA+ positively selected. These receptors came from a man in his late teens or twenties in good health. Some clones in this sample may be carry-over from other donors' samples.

The CDR3 is CARADGPGSNTEAFF. The CDR3 coding sequence is TGTGCCAGGGCCGATGGGCCGGGGTCGAACACTGAAGCTTTCTTT. J is TRBJ1-1 and V is TRBV19; no firm D call. The germline V gene has CDR1 LNHDA and CDR2 SQIVND (reference sequence). Between the trimmed V and J ends, which lost 9 bases and 1 base, there was a span of 18 bases. The CDR3 contains 15 residues.

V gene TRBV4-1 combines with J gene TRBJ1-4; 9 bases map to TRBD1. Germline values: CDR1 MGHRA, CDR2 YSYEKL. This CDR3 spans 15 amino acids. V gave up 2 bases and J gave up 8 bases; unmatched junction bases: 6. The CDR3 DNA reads TGCGCCAGCAGCCAACCGACAGGGGGAAACGAAAAACTGTTTTTT. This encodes CASSQPTGGNEKLFF.

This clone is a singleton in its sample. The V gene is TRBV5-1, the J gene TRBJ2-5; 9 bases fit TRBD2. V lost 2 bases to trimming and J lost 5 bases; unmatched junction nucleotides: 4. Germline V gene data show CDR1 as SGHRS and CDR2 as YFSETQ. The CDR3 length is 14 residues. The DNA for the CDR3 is TGCGCCAGCAGCTTTAGCGGGAGCCCCGAGACCCAGTACTTC. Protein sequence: CASSFSGSPETQYF.

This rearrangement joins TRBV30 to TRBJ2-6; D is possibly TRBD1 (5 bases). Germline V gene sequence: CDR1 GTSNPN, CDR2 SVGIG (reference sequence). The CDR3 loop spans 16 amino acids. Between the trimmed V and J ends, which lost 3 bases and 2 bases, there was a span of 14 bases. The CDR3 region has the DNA TGTGCCTGGAGACCACCTAGGGGCGCTGGGGCCAACGTCCTGACTTTC. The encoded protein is CAWRPPRGAGANVLTF.

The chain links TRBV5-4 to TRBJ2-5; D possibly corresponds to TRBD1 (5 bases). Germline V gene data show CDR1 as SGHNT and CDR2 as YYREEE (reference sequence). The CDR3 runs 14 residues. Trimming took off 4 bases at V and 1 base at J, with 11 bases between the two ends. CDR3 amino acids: CASSPIDSQETQYF. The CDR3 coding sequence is TGTGCCAGCAGCCCCATTGACAGCCAAGAGACCCAGTACTTC. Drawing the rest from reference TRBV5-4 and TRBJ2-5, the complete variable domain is ETGVTQSPTHLIKTRGQQVTLRCSSQSGHNTVSWYQQALGQGPQFIFQYYREEENGRGNFPPRFSGLQFPNYSSELNVNALELDDSALYLCASSPIDSQETQYFGPGTRLLVL.

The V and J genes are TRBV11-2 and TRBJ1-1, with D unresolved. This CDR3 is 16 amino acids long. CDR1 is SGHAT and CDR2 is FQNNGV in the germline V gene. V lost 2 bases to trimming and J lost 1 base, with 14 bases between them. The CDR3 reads CASSLRRNLANTEAFF. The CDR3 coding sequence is TGTGCCAGCAGCTTACGTCGTAACCTCGCGAACACTGAAGCTTTCTTT.

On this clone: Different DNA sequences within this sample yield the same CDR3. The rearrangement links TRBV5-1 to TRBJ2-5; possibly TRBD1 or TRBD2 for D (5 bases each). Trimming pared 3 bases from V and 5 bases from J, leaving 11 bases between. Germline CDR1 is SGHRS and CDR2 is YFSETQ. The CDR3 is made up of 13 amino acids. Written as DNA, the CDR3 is TGCGCCAGCAGCTCCCGGGGCGGGGAGACCCAGTACTTC. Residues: CASSSRGGETQYF.

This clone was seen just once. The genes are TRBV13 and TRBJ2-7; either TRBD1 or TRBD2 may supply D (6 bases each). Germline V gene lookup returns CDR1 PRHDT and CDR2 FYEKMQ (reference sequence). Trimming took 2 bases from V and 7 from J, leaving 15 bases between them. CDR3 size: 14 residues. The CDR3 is CASSLPGGDFEQYF. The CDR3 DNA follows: TGTGCCAGCAGCTTACCCGGGGGCGATTTTGAGCAGTACTTC.

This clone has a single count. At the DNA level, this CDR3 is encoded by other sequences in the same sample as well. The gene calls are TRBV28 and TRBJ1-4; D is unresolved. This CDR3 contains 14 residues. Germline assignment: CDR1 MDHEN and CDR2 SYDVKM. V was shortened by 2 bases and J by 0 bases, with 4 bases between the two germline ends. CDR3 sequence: CASSLGTTNEKLFF. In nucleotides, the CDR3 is TGTGCCAGCAGTTTAGGTACAACTAATGAAAAACTGTTTTTT.

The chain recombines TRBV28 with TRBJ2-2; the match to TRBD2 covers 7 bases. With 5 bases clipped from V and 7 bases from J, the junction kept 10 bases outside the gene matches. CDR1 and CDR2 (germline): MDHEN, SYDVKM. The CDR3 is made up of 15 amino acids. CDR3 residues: CASSQFGASGGELFF. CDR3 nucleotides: TGTGCCAGCAGTCAATTCGGCGCTAGCGGCGGGGAGCTGTTTTTT.

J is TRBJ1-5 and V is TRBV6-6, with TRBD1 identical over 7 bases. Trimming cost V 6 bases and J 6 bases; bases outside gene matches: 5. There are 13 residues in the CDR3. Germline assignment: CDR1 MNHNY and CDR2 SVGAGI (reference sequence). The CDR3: CASRPDRAQPQHF. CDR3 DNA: TGTGCCAGCAGACCAGACAGGGCTCAGCCCCAGCATTTT.

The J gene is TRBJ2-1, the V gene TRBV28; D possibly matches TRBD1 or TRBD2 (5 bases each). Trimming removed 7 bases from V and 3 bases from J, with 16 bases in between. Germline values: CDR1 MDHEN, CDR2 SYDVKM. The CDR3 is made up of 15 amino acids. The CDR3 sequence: CASIPGLGNYNEQFF. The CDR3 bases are TGTGCCAGCATCCCGGGGCTAGGGAACTACAATGAGCAGTTCTTC.

Here the CDR3 reads CASIMGTEAFF. CDR3 DNA: TGTGCCAGTATAATGGGCACTGAAGCTTTCTTT. V usage is TRBV19 and J usage is TRBJ1-1; the D is unclear. Trimming removed 7 bases at V and 4 bases at J, with 7 bases between. The CDR3 extends over 11 amino acids. Germline-derived CDR1 and CDR2 are LNHDA and SQIVND (reference sequence). Filled out from reference TRBV19 and TRBJ1-1, the complete variable domain reads DGGITQSPKYLFRKEGQNVTLSCEQNLNHDAMYWYRQDPGQGLRLIYYSQIVNDFQKGDIAEGYSVSREKKESFPLTVTSAQKNPTAFYLCASIMGTEAFFGQGTRLTVV.

This CDR3 reads CASSLVRERTDTQYF. CDR3 bases: TGTGCCAGCAGCTTAGTGCGGGAGAGGACAGATACGCAGTATTTT. J is TRBJ2-3 and V is TRBV7-2, with 7 bases that match TRBD2. The V segment lost 1 base and the J segment 3 bases; nucleotides outside the gene matches: 4. The CDR3 contains 15 residues. Germline V gene sequence: CDR1 SGHTA, CDR2 FQGNSA.

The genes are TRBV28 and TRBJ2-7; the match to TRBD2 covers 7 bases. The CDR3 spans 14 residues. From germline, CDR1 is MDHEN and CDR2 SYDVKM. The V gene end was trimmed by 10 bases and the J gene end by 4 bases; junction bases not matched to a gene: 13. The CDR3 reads CATKRGGPSYEQYF. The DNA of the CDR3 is TGTGCCACCAAAAGGGGAGGGCCGTCGTACGAGCAGTACTTC.

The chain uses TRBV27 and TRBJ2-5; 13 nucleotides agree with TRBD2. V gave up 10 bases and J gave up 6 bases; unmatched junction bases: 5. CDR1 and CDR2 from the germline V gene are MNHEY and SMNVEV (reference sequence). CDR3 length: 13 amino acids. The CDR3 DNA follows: TGTGCCACCGGGACTAGCGGGATTCAGACCCAGTACTTC. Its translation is CATGTSGIQTQYF.

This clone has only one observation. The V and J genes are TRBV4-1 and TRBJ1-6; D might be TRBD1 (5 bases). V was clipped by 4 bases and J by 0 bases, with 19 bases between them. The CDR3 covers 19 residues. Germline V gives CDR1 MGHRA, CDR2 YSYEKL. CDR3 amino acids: CASSLSGTFPFSYNSPLHF. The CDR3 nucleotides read TGCGCCAGCAGCCTCTCCGGGACCTTCCCTTTCTCCTATAATTCACCCCTCCACTTT.

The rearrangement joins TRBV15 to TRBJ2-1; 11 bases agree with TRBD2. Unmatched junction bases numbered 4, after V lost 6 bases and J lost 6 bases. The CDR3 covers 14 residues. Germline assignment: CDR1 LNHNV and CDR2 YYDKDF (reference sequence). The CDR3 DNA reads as TGTGCCACCAGTTTACTAGCGGGAGTCAATGAGCAGTTCTTC. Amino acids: CATSLLAGVNEQFF. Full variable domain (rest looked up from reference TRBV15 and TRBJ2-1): DAMVIQNPRYQVTQFGKPVTLSCSQTLNHNVMYWYQQKSSQAPKLLFHYYDKDFNNEADTPDNFQSRRPNTSFCFLDIRSPGLGDTAMYLCATSLLAGVNEQFFGPGTRLTVL.

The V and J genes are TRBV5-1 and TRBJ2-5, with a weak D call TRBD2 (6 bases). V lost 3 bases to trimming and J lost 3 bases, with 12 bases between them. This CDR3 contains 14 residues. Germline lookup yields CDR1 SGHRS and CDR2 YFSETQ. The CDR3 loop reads CASSSGLFKETQYF. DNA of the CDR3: TGCGCCAGCAGCTCGGGACTCTTTAAAGAGACCCAGTACTTC.

The DNA for the CDR3 is TGTGCCTGGGCCGGACAGCCCGGCGTGGGCTACACCTTC. It yields the protein CAWAGQPGVGYTF. V is TRBV30 and J is TRBJ1-2, with a tentative D call TRBD1 (6 bases). Germline V CDR1 and CDR2: GTSNPN, SVGIG (reference sequence). V was cut by 5 bases and J by 8 bases, with 18 bases left in between. The CDR3 covers 13 residues.

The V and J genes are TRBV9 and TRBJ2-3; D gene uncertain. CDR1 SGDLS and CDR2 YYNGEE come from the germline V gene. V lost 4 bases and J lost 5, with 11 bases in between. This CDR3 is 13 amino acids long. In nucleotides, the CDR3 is TGTGCCAGCAGCTTACAATTAAAAGATACGCAGTATTTT. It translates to CASSLQLKDTQYF. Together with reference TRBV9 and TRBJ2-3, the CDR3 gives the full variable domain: DSGVTQTPKHLITATGQRVTLRCSPRSGDLSVYWYQQSLDQGLQFLIQYYNGEERAKGNILERFSAQQFPDLHSELNLSSLELGDSALYFCASSLQLKDTQYFGPGTRLTVL.

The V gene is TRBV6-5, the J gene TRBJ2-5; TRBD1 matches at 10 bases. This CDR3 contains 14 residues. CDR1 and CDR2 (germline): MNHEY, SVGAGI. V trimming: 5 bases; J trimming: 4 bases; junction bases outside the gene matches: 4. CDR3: CASSETGGPETQYF. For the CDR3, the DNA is TGTGCCAGCAGTGAGACAGGGGGCCCAGAGACCCAGTACTTC.

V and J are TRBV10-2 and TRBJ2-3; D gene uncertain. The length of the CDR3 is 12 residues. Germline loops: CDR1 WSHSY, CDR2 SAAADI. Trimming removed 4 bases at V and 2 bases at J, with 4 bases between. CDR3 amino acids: CASSAVTDTQYF. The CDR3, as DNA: TGCGCCAGCAGTGCGGTCACAGATACGCAGTATTTT.

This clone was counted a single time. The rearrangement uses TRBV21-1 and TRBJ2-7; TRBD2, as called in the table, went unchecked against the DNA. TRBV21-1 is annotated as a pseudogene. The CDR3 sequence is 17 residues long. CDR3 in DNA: TGTGCCAGCAGCAAAGTGAGTGGGGCAGGGACTTCCAACGAGCAGTACTTC. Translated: CASSKVSGAGTSNEQYF.

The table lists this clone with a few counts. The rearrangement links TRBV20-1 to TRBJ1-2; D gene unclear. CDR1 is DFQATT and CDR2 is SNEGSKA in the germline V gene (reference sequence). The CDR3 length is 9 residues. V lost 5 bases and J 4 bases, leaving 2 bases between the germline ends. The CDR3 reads CSALYGYTF. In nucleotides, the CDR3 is TGCAGTGCTCTCTATGGCTACACCTTC.

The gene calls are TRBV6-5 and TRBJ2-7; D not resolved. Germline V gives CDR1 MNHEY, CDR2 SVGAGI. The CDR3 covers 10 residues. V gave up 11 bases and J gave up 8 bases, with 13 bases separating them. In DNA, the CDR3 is TGTGCCGGTTTCAAGTGCAAGCAGTACTTC. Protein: CAGFKCKQYF.

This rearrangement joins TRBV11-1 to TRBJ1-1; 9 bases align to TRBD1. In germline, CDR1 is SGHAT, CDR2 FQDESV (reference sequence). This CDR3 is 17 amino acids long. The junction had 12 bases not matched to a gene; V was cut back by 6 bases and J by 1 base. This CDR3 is CASSRRPGQGKNTEAFF. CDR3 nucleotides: TGTGCCAGCAGTCGACGTCCGGGACAGGGAAAGAACACTGAAGCTTTCTTT.

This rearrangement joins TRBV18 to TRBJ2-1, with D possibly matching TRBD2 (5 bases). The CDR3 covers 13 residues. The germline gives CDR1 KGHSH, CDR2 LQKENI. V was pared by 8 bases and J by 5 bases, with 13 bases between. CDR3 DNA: TGTGCCAGCCGAGCAGGACTTAACAATGAGCAGTTCTTC. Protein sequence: CASRAGLNNEQFF.

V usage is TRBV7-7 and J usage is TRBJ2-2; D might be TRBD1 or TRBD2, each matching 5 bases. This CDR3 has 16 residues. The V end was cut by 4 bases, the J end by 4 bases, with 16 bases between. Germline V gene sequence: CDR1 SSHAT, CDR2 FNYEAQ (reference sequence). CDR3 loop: CASSSGTMSFTGELFF. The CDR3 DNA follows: TGTGCCAGCAGCTCCGGGACGATGAGCTTCACCGGGGAGCTGTTTTTT.

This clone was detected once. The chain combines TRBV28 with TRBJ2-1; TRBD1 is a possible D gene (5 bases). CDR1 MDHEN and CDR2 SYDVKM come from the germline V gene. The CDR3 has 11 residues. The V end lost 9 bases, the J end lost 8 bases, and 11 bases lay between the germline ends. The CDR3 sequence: CASITGYEQFF. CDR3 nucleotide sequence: TGTGCCAGTATAACAGGCTATGAGCAGTTCTTC.

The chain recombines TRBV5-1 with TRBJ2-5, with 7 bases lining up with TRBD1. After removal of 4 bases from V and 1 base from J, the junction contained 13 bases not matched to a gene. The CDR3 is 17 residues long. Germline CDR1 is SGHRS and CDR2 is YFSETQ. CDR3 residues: CASSVTGTVALQETQYF. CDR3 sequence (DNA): TGCGCCAGCAGCGTGACCGGGACAGTGGCCCTCCAAGAGACCCAGTACTTC.

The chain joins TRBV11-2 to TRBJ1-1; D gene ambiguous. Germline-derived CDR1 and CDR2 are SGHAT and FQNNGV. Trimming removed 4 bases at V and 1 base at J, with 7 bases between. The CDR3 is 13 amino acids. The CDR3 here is CASSSTSNTEAFF. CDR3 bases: TGTGCCAGCAGCTCTACTTCGAACACTGAAGCTTTCTTT.